Described below is a single T cell receptor (beta chain) sequence and its context. What antigen it recognizes has not been identified. Base qualities are not recorded, but no much larger clone differs from it by a single base. Read against the paper, the sample's time point label means: baseline before first vaccination. The vaccinee samples were drawn from two UK trials, COV001 and COV002, one of which was a single-blind randomized controlled phase 2/3 trial testing AZD1222 (ChAdOx1 nCoV-19) in healthy adults. For TCRbeta chain sequencing, PBMC samples were collected from trial participants at day 0 and at day 28 after the second dose. The data belong to a study of T cell responses to AZD1222 COVID-19 vaccine listed by TCRdb under 2021. General notes on the study: AZD1222 recipients with second doses at about 4 weeks or about 12 weeks were pooled, because spike-specific TCR depth and breadth did not differ between schedules. A total of more than 230 trial participants underwent TCR sequencing, of whom nearly 210 received two doses of AZD1222 and some 26 received two doses of the MenACWY control vaccine. Trial participants were enrolled by age into subgroups of 18-55, 56-69 and 70-plus years, and 148, 28 and 57 TCR-sequenced participants, respectively, were included in these subgroups.

The CDR3 regions of human TCRbeta chains were analyzed by immunosequencing. The paper's data handling went like this. Repertoire TCRs were matched against a reference library of SARS-CoV-2-specific TCRs generated with the MIRA antigen-specificity platform. Breadth was defined as the fraction of unique TCRs that were SARS-CoV-2-associated, and depth was defined as the fraction of total T cells that were SARS-CoV-2-associated. Using the MIRA data, every spike-specific TCR was mapped to the spike region that the TCR reacted to and assigned to either a CD4 or a CD8 class. Log10-transformed breadth and depth values were compared by one-way ANOVA with Sidak's multiple comparisons tests. TCRdb carries this immuneACCESS record with in-frame sequences only. Its versions omit some clonotypes, under half of them owing to an unresolved V gene in the studies checked, with the rest unexplained. The V and J calls and clone size come from that table; D and trimming were worked out from the DNA. In this sample the table shows about 35,000 clones, 80% to 90% of which occur a single time. The top ten constitute about 6.6% of the sample.

V ends up 7 bases short and J 7 bases short, with an unmatched junction base count of 3. There are 12 amino acids in the CDR3, from cysteine to phenylalanine inclusive. The kept DNA is CDR3 alone, 36 bases in frame from the first base. The germline V gene supplies CDR1 SNHLY and CDR2 FYNNEI. What the authors observed across the whole study: The vaccine-associated CD4 TCRs covered the entire spike protein, and the dominant responses fell in regions 160-218 and 743-854. Conclusions about previously exposed vaccinees were limited because only six AZD1222 recipients were SARS-CoV-2 seropositive at baseline. Participants were mostly white British, with more females than males. The authors suggested clonal diversity may have been underestimated. The 56-69-year group was small, and its depth increase did not reach significance, likely because of low power. Because no day 14 peak-response samples were available, repertoires were characterized only after the peak T cell response. After two AZD1222 doses, spike-specific TCR breadth and depth were significantly higher than at day 0 and than in MenACWY recipients. Epitopes outside the regions mutated in the B.1.351 and B.1.1.7 variants were reportedly recognized by nearly half of the unique spike-specific TCRs.

Sample: peripheral blood, taken on day 0 of AZD1222 vaccination. The sequence was collected from an adult in good health. Recombination connected TRBV2 to TRBJ2-4, and 8 junction bases match TRBD1. The DNA sequence is as follows: TGTGCCAGCATTCGACAGGGGAACATTCAGTACTTC. Translated, it gives CASIRQGNIQYF.